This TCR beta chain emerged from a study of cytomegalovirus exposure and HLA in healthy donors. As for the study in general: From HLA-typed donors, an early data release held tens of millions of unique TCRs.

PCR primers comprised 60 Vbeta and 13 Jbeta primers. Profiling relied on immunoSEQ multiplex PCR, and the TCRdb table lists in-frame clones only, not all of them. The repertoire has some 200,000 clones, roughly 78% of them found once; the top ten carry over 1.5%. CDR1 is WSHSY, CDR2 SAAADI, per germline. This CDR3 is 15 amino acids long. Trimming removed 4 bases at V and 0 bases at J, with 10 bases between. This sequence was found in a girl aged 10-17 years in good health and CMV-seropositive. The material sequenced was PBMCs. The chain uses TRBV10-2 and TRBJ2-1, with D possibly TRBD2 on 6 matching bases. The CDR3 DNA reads TGCGCCAGCAGTGGCCGGGACTTCTCCTACAATGAGCAGTTCTTC. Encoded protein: CASSGRDFSYNEQFF.